The 6 T cell receptor beta chains given below trace back to one sample, sequenced in a study of spatial heterogeneity in lung cancer. Study outcomes and limitations: Tumor mutation counts were tracked by expanded intratumoral alpha and beta TCR counts.

Time point here: sample taken at primary tumor resection. Their antigens remain unidentified. TCRdb redid the calling of the 5' RACE reads with MiXCR, one entry per CDR3 protein. The repertoire includes about 3,700 distinct CDR3 sequences, about a quarter of them detected once, and approximately 14% sits in the top ten. The sample was lung tumor tissue, taken at surgery. These receptors were obtained from a male donor with early-stage non-small cell lung cancer.

This clonotype was detected many times. Being off target in a library aimed at alpha chains, this beta chain has a size of little meaning. CDR3 nucleotides: TGCGCCAGCAGCTTGGTGACAGTTGGCAATGAGCAGTTCTTC. This sequence encodes CASSLVTVGNEQFF. The gene calls are TRBV5-1 and TRBJ2-1, with D possibly TRBD1 on 5 matching bases. The CDR3 totals 14 residues. V dropped 0 bases and J dropped 6 bases, with 10 bases sitting between them. Germline assignment: CDR1 SGHRS and CDR2 YFSETQ. Complete variable domain (other parts from reference TRBV5-1 and TRBJ2-1): KAGVTQTPRYLIKTRGQQVTLSCSPISGHRSVSWYQQTPGQGLQFLFEYFSETQRNKGNFPGRFSGRQFSNSRSEMNVSTLELGDSALYLCASSLVTVGNEQFFGPGTRLTVL.

This clonotype showed up many times. In a library made to pick up alpha chains, this beta chain is a stray read with a size that means little. The V call is TRBV20-1, the J call TRBJ2-2; TRBD2 agrees at 9 bases. The CDR3 totals 14 residues. V lost 4 bases, J lost 3 bases, and 3 bases stayed unmatched. Germline V CDR1 and CDR2: DFQATT, SNEGSKA (reference sequence). CDR3 sequence reads: CSAKGTSHTGELFF. As DNA, the CDR3 is TGCAGTGCTAAGGGGACTAGCCACACCGGGGAGCTGTTTTTT.

Note on this clonotype: The library was built for alpha chains, so this beta chain is an off-target read and its size means little. The chain has TRBV28 and TRBJ1-4, with D perhaps matching TRBD1 (5 bases). CDR3 size: 14 residues. Germline CDR1 and CDR2: MDHEN and SYDVKM. V was shortened by 8 bases and J by 7 bases, with 17 bases between the two germline ends. CDR3 in DNA: TGTGCCAGCCATACAGGCTTGTTGGGTGAAAAACTGTTTTTT. Translating it yields CASHTGLLGEKLFF.

This clonotype appeared many times. Since it is a stray read in a library aimed at alpha chains, this beta chain has a size that is not meaningful. The V call is TRBV5-1, the J call TRBJ2-3, with D tentatively TRBD1 (6 bases). From germline, CDR1 is SGHRS and CDR2 YFSETQ. The CDR3 contains 14 residues. Trimming stripped 5 bases from V and 2 bases from J, with 12 bases between. The CDR3 sequence is CASRPDRSTDTQYF. CDR3 nucleotides: TGCGCCAGCAGACCGGACAGATCCACAGATACGCAGTATTTT.

Relative to its sample, this clonotype is medium-sized. This beta chain slipped into a library made for alpha chains as a stray read, so its size is not meaningful. V usage is TRBV7-6 and J usage is TRBJ2-1, with unresolved D. V was cut by 5 bases and J by 8 bases, with 22 bases left in between. There are 16 residues in the CDR3. In germline, CDR1 is SGHVS, CDR2 FNYEAQ. The CDR3 is CASSPSSRGRSYEQFF. The DNA of the CDR3 is TGTGCCAGCAGCCCTTCCTCCCGTGGACGGAGTTATGAGCAGTTCTTC.

In the case of this clonotype: Because this beta chain is a stray read in a library intended to capture alpha chains, its abundance should not be given much weight. The chain links TRBV29-1 to TRBJ2-1; tentative D call: TRBD2 (5 bases). The V gene lost 7 bases and the J gene lost 4 bases, with 11 bases spanning the gap. The CDR3 runs 12 residues. Germline CDR1 is SQVTM and CDR2 is ANQGSEA. In DNA form, the CDR3 reads TGCAGCGCCGGGTTAGCGTACAATGAGCAGTTCTTC. Its translation is CSAGLAYNEQFF.